This is a list of T cell receptor beta chains from one sample in a study of blood T cell repertoires in COVID-19. Generated by immunoSEQ multiplex PCR, the TCRdb table keeps only in-frame clones and is missing some. This sample has 150,000 to 200,000 clones; 85% to 95% occur once, and the top ten carry 4.5% to 5.5%. Sequencing was performed on peripheral blood. The receptors originated from a woman aged 45-59 years with acute or convalescent COVID-19. CDR3s include the opening cysteine and the closing phenylalanine or tryptophan. The order of the fields is clone size, J gene, V gene, D gene, CDR3 protein, CDR3 DNA. A D gene is named only where the DNA matches it firmly. Size tells how often a clone was seen (once, few, many) or the class of an expanded clone, and some rows leave it out.

>.|TRBJ1-3|TRBV12-3/TRBV12-4|.
CASSKDSGNTIYF
TGTGCCAGCAGTAAGGACAGTGGAAACACCATATATTTT
>.|TRBJ1-4|TRBV6-5|.
CASSTVDIQVKLFF
TGTGCCAGCAGTACGGTGGACATTCAAGTAAAACTGTTTTTT
>.|TRBJ1-5|TRBV6-1|TRBD1
CASSESQGYQPQHF
TGTGCCAGCAGTGAGTCACAGGGGTATCAGCCCCAGCATTTT
>.|TRBJ1-5|TRBV23-1|TRBD1
CASSQSMNCGTGGKNCNQPQHF
TGCGCCAGCAGTCAATCGATGAATTGTGGGACAGGGGGAAAAAATTGCAATCAGCCCCAGCATTTT
>.|TRBJ1-1|TRBV6-6|.
CASSYGQVTEAFF
TGTGCCAGCAGTTACGGACAAGTCACTGAAGCTTTCTTT
>.|TRBJ1-2|TRBV19|TRBD1
CASDNAGGVGYTF
TGTGCCAGTGATAACGCAGGGGGCGTCGGCTACACCTTC
>.|TRBJ1-5|TRBV19|TRBD1
CASSAATGWSQPQHF
TGTGCCAGTAGTGCGGCGACAGGGTGGTCGCAGCCCCAGCATTTT
>once|TRBJ1-3|TRBV5-4|.
CASSLDTGSGNTIYF
TGTGCCAGCAGCTTGGACACAGGGTCTGGAAACACCATATATTTT
>.|TRBJ1-1|TRBV10-3|.
CAISGGVHTEAFF
TGTGCCATCAGTGGGGGGGTCCACACTGAAGCTTTCTTT
>.|TRBJ2-7|TRBV5-4|TRBD2
CASSLMSGRGGEQYF
TGTGCCAGCAGCTTGATGAGCGGGAGAGGCGGAGAGCAGTACTTC
>.|TRBJ2-1|TRBV27|.
CASSFSRDSHSYNEQFF
TGTGCCAGCAGTTTTTCACGGGACTCCCACTCCTACAATGAGCAGTTCTTC
>.|TRBJ1-2|TRBV15|.
CATSSWQEDGYTF
TGTGCCACCAGCAGTTGGCAGGAGGATGGCTACACCTTC
>.|TRBJ2-2|TRBV10-3|TRBD2
CAISEASGGELFF
TGTGCCATCAGTGAGGCTAGCGGCGGGGAGCTGTTTTTT
>.|TRBJ1-5|TRBV2|.
CASQFQGKQPQHF
TGTGCCAGCCAGTTCCAGGGAAAGCAGCCCCAGCATTTT
>once|TRBJ1-2|TRBV5-1|.
CASSFDFNYGYTF
TGCGCCAGCAGCTTCGACTTTAACTATGGCTACACCTTC
>.|TRBJ1-5|TRBV2|.
CASSGRGIQPQHF
TGTGCCAGCAGTGGTAGGGGAATTCAGCCCCAGCATTTT
>.|TRBJ2-7|TRBV19|.
CASSPQDSPRRYF
TGTGCCAGTAGTCCCCAGGACAGCCCAAGGCGATACTTC
>.|TRBJ2-7|TRBV7-9|.
CASNWAGSYEQYF
TGTGCCAGCAACTGGGCAGGCTCCTACGAGCAGTACTTC
>.|TRBJ1-3|TRBV18|.
CASSPLQDNSGNTIYF
TGTGCCAGCTCACCTCTACAGGACAACTCTGGAAACACCATATATTTT
>.|TRBJ2-1|TRBV3-1/TRBV3-2|TRBD1
CASSQDDRGQDNEQFF
TGTGCCAGCAGCCAAGATGACAGGGGGCAAGACAATGAGCAGTTCTTC
>once|TRBJ2-1|TRBV30|.
CAWISARDGEQFF
TGTGCCTGGATCAGTGCTAGAGACGGTGAGCAGTTCTTC
>.|TRBJ1-1|TRBV4-1|.
CASSQDPGNTEAFF
TGCGCCAGCAGCCAAGATCCGGGGAACACTGAAGCTTTCTTT
>.|TRBJ1-6|TRBV28|.
CASSTQGLSVNSPLHF
TGTGCCAGCAGTACGCAGGGGCTATCGGTTAATTCACCCCTCCACTTT